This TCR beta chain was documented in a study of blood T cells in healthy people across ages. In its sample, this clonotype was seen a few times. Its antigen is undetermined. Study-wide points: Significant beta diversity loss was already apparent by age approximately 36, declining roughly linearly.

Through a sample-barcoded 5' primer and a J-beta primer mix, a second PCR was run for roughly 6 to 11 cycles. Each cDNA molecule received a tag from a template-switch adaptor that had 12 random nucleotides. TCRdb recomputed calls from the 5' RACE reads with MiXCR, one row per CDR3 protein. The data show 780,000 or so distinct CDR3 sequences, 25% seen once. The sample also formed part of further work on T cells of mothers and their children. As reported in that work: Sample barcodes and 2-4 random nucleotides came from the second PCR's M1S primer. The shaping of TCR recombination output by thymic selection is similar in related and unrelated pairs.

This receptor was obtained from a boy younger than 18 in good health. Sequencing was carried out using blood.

The CDR3 DNA sequence: TGTGCCAGCAGCCACGGACATGGCACAGATACGCAGTATTTT. The encoded protein is CASSHGHGTDTQYF. The V and J genes are TRBV3-1 and TRBJ2-3, with D possibly being TRBD1 (5 bases). Germline CDR1 reads LGHDT; CDR2 reads YNNKEL (reference sequence). Between the trimmed V and J ends, which lost 3 bases and 1 base, there was a span of 8 bases. The CDR3 contains 14 residues.